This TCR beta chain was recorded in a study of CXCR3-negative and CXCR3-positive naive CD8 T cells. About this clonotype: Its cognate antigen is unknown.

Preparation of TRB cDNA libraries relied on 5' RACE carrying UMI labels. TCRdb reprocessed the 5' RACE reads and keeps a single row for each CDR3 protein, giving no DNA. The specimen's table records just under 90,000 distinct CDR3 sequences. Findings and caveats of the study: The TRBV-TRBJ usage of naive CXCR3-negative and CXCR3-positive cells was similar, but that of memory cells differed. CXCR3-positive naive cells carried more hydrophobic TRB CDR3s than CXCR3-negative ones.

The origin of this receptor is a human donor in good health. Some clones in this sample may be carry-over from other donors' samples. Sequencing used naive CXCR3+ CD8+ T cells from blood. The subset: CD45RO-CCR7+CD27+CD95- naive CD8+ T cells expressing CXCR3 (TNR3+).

CDR3 residues: CAWSVGGGQTDEQFF. The genes are TRBV30 and TRBJ2-1; TCRdb returns TRBD1, unconfirmable since there is no DNA. CDR1 GTSNPN and CDR2 SVGIG come from the germline V gene (reference sequence). CDR3 size: 15 residues.